These 21 T cell receptor beta chains originate from one sample sequenced in a study of blood T cell repertoires in COVID-19. Some clones are missing from TCRdb's copy, which holds only in-frame ones; the method was immunoSEQ multiplex PCR. Of approximately 52,000 clones listed, 90% were seen once; the top ten hold around 3.2%. Specimen: peripheral blood. These TCRs come from a human donor in a cohort sampled during active COVID-19.

V gene TRBV5-1 combines with J gene TRBJ1-3, with D perhaps TRBD1 (6 bases). Looked up from germline, CDR1 is SGHRS and CDR2 is YFSETQ. This CDR3 spans 15 amino acids. The V gene lost 4 bases and the J gene lost 2 bases, with 13 bases spanning the gap. The CDR3 is CASSPGGGAGNTIYF. CDR3 bases: TGCGCCAGCAGCCCGGGAGGGGGTGCTGGAAACACCATATATTTT.

The chain carries TRBV27 and TRBJ2-7, with 7 bases identical to TRBD1. Germline CDR1 reads MNHEY; CDR2 reads SMNVEV (reference sequence). The trim removed 4 bases at V and 4 bases at J, leaving 10 bases unmatched. The CDR3 extends over 15 amino acids. The CDR3 sequence: CASSSNRGVAYEQYF. For the CDR3, the DNA is TGTGCCAGCAGTTCCAACAGGGGAGTAGCGTACGAGCAGTACTTC.

The J gene is TRBJ2-2, the V gene TRBV5-6, with TRBD1 matching 7 bases. V lost 0 bases and J lost 7; bases outside the gene matches: 6. Germline V gives CDR1 SGHDT, CDR2 YYEEEE. This CDR3 is built from 15 residues. CDR3 sequence reads: CASSLAGQKGGELFF. As DNA, the CDR3 is TGTGCCAGCAGCTTGGCGGGACAGAAAGGCGGGGAGCTGTTTTTT. Combining the CDR3 with reference TRBV5-6 and TRBJ2-2 gives the whole variable domain DAGVTQSPTHLIKTRGQQVTLRCSPKSGHDTVSWYQQALGQGPQFIFQYYEEEERQRGNFPDRFSGHQFPNYSSELNVNALLLGDSALYLCASSLAGQKGGELFFGEGSRLTVL.

The chain recombines TRBV10-2 with TRBJ2-7; D uncertain. The CDR3 has 12 residues. Trimming took 4 bases from V and 2 from J, leaving 6 bases between them. CDR1 WSHSY and CDR2 SAAADI come from the germline V gene. DNA of the CDR3: TGCGCCAGCAGTGGGGCTCCCTACGAGCAGTACTTC. Its translation is CASSGAPYEQYF.

The chain links TRBV2 to TRBJ2-7; TRBD2 might be the D (5 bases). The CDR3 sequence is 14 residues long. Deletions cut 5 bases from V and 0 bases from J, with 11 bases between. The germline V gene encodes CDR1 SNHLY and CDR2 FYNNEI. CDR3 nucleotide sequence: TGTGCCAGCAGTTTTTTGACTACCTCCTACGAGCAGTACTTC. Amino acids: CASSFLTTSYEQYF.

J is TRBJ2-2 and V is TRBV27; no definite D call. From germline, CDR1 is MNHEY and CDR2 SMNVEV (reference sequence). Trimming took off 3 bases at V and 5 bases at J, with 13 bases between the two ends. CDR3 length: 15 residues. DNA for the CDR3: TGTGCCAGCAGTTTTATCAGTCCTTGGACCGGGGAGCTGTTTTTT. Translation: CASSFISPWTGELFF.

The chain couples TRBV3-1 (or the pseudogene TRBV3-2) to TRBJ2-1; D is unresolved. This CDR3 has 13 residues. Deletions cut 0 bases from V and 9 bases from J, with 9 bases between. Looked up from germline, CDR1 is LGHDT and CDR2 is YNNKEL (reference sequence). In nucleotides, the CDR3 is TGTGCCAGCAGCCAAGACTTGAGGAGTGAGCAGTTCTTC. Translating it yields CASSQDLRSEQFF.

This clone was found once. The genes are TRBV28 and TRBJ2-7, with TRBD1 identical over 9 bases. The germline CDR1 and CDR2 sequences are MDHEN and SYDVKM. This CDR3 spans 14 amino acids. V trimming: 4 bases; J trimming: 1 base; junction bases outside the gene matches: 2. CDR3 in DNA: TGTGCCAGCAGTTCCGGGACAGGGTCCTACGAGCAGTACTTC. Translating it yields CASSSGTGSYEQYF. Drawing the rest from reference TRBV28 and TRBJ2-7, the complete variable domain is DVKVTQSSRYLVKRTGEKVFLECVQDMDHENMFWYRQDPGLGLRLIYFSYDVKMKEKGDIPEGYSVSREKKERFSLILESASTNQTSMYLCASSSGTGSYEQYFGPGTRLTVT.

The V gene is TRBV27, the J gene TRBJ2-7, with 7 bases matching TRBD1. The CDR3 extends over 13 amino acids. V trimming: 3 bases; J trimming: 2 bases; junction bases outside the gene matches: 1. Germline values: CDR1 MNHEY, CDR2 SMNVEV (reference sequence). The CDR3, as DNA: TGTGCCAGCAGTTTCCAGGGGGCCTACGAGCAGTACTTC. This codes for CASSFQGAYEQYF.

V usage is TRBV6-6 and J usage is TRBJ2-3; a weak D match, TRBD1 (5 bases). Germline CDR1 reads MNHNY; CDR2 reads SVGAGI (reference sequence). V was pared by 6 bases and J by 7 bases, with 17 bases between. The CDR3 has 14 residues. In DNA, the CDR3 is TGTGCCAGCAGCTCCCTAGGGTCAGGGAATACGCAGTATTTT. Translating gives CASSSLGSGNTQYF.

The chain employs TRBV4-2 and TRBJ2-6, with a tentative D call TRBD1 (6 bases). The V and J ends lost 0 bases and 2 bases respectively, with 8 bases between them. The CDR3 sequence is 16 residues long. Germline V gene lookup returns CDR1 LGHNA and CDR2 YNFKEQ. The CDR3 spells CASSQDGGAGANVLTF. CDR3 coding DNA: TGTGCCAGCAGCCAAGATGGGGGCGCTGGGGCCAACGTCCTGACTTTC.

This clone was detected only once. The CDR3 reads CASSTGGRVETQYF. The CDR3 DNA is TGCGCCAGCAGCACCGGAGGGCGAGTAGAGACCCAGTACTTC. The gene calls are TRBV5-1 and TRBJ2-5; D possibly corresponds to TRBD2 (6 bases). V was clipped by 4 bases and J by 4 bases, with 14 bases between them. Germline loops: CDR1 SGHRS, CDR2 YFSETQ. The CDR3 has 14 residues.

This clone appeared a few times. This chain joins TRBV6-5 and TRBJ2-7; TRBD2 might be the D (6 bases). Per germline, CDR1 MNHEY and CDR2 SVGAGI. V lost 6 bases, J lost 1 base, and 13 bases lay in between. The CDR3 consists of 14 residues. CDR3 sequence reads: CASSRSGNSYEQYF. CDR3 nucleotide sequence: TGTGCCAGCAGCCGTAGCGGTAATTCCTACGAGCAGTACTTC.

J is TRBJ2-2 and V is TRBV7-6; 9 positions match TRBD2. This CDR3 region has 18 residues. Germline-derived CDR1 and CDR2 are SGHVS and FNYEAQ. Unmatched junction bases numbered 17, after V lost 5 bases and J lost 7 bases. For the CDR3, the DNA is TGTGCCAGCAGCGGTTTTGAGCGGGAGGTCGTGTTGGGCGGGGAGCTGTTTTTT. Translating gives CASSGFEREVVLGGELFF.

This chain links TRBV27 with TRBJ2-5, with 11 bases matching TRBD2. V lost 5 bases and J lost 2; bases outside the gene matches: 16. The CDR3 totals 19 residues. The germline V gene has CDR1 MNHEY and CDR2 SMNVEV (reference sequence). CDR3 DNA: TGTGCCAGCAGTCTAACTGCGACCATGGGACTAGCGGAGCAAGAGACCCAGTACTTC. It yields the protein CASSLTATMGLAEQETQYF.

This sequence joins TRBV19 and TRBJ1-1; D is unclear. Trimming stripped 6 bases from V and 1 base from J, with 6 bases between. Germline V gene lookup returns CDR1 LNHDA and CDR2 SQIVND (reference sequence). The CDR3 runs 12 residues. The CDR3 DNA reads as TGTGCCAGTAGGCGAGGGAACACTGAAGCTTTCTTT. This sequence encodes CASRRGNTEAFF.

The chain carries TRBV7-2 and TRBJ2-3, with 7 bases matching TRBD2. Per germline, CDR1 SGHTA and CDR2 FQGNSA. The V segment lost 5 bases and the J segment 2 bases; nucleotides outside the gene matches: 10. This CDR3 spans 16 amino acids. The CDR3 region has the DNA TGTGCCAGCAGCCCTAGTCTAGCGGACCCCACAGATACGCAGTATTTT. It specifies CASSPSLADPTDTQYF.

CDR3 DNA: TGTGCCAGCAGTCTTACCGGGACTAGCGGGAGGGCCTACAATGAGCAGTTCTTC. Translation gives CASSLTGTSGRAYNEQFF. This chain links TRBV7-3 with TRBJ2-1, with 16 bases fitting TRBD2. This CDR3 comprises 18 residues. The germline gives CDR1 SGHTA, CDR2 FQGTGA. Germline trimming cut 6 bases from V and 2 bases from J; bases unmatched to any gene: 7.

The rearrangement joins TRBV9 to TRBJ1-1, with D unclear. The ends were cut back, 1 base at V and 4 bases at J, with 11 bases in the middle. CDR1 and CDR2 (germline): SGDLS, YYNGEE. CDR3 length equals 14 residues. CDR3 sequence reads: CASSVLPGSTEAFF. CDR3 in DNA: TGTGCCAGCAGCGTATTGCCGGGAAGCACTGAAGCTTTCTTT.

The chain employs TRBV28 and TRBJ2-7; weak D call: TRBD2 (6 bases). This CDR3 region has 14 residues. Trimming left V 8 bases short and J 3 bases short, with 17 bases between. CDR1 and CDR2 from the germline V gene are MDHEN and SYDVKM. CDR3 coding DNA: TGTGCCAGCCTCGGAGGAGGGAATTTCTACGAGCAGTACTTC. Encoded protein: CASLGGGNFYEQYF.

This clone occurred a few times. The chain carries TRBV5-1 and TRBJ1-2; no clear D. The length of the CDR3 is 13 residues. The germline V gene encodes CDR1 SGHRS and CDR2 YFSETQ. Deletions cut 1 base from V and 2 bases from J, with 6 bases between. The CDR3, as DNA: TGCGCCAGCAGCTTGCGGGTAAACTATGGCTACACCTTC. Its translation: CASSLRVNYGYTF.